The 18 T cell receptor beta chains presented below share a single source sample, sequenced in a study of T cell responses to AZD1222 COVID-19 vaccine. Assay: immunoSEQ multiplex PCR; the TCRdb copy retains only in-frame clones and omits some. The repertoire holds 120,000 to 150,000 clones, with 90% to 95% as singletons. Here the sequenced sample was peripheral blood, taken on day 0 of AZD1222 vaccination. These receptors were taken from an adult in good health.

The CDR3 loop is CASGYPLHF. For the CDR3, the DNA is TGTGCCAGCGGATATCCCCTCCACTTT. The V and J genes are TRBV21-1 and TRBJ1-6. TRBV21-1 is given as a pseudogene. The CDR3 runs to 9 residues.

The chain joins TRBV6-1 to TRBJ1-1, with unresolved D. Germline V lookup: CDR1 MNHNS, CDR2 SASEGT. Trimming took 1 base from V and 5 from J, leaving 8 bases between them. The CDR3 loop spans 13 amino acids. The CDR3 sequence: CASSEGWGTEAFF. The CDR3, as DNA: TGTGCCAGCAGTGAAGGATGGGGAACTGAAGCTTTCTTT.

This chain connects TRBV5-5 to TRBJ2-2, with 7 bases lining up with TRBD1. Per the germline V gene, CDR1 is SGHKS and CDR2 is YYEKEE (reference sequence). The CDR3 loop spans 17 amino acids. J gave up 0 bases and V 0 bases, and 5 bases lay outside the gene matches. The CDR3 loop is CASSLAPTGANTGELFF. CDR3 in DNA: TGTGCCAGCAGCTTGGCGCCTACAGGGGCGAACACCGGGGAGCTGTTTTTT. The whole variable domain, filled in from reference TRBV5-5 and TRBJ2-2, reads DAGVTQSPTHLIKTRGQQVTLRCSPISGHKSVSWYQQVLGQGPQFIFQYYEKEERGRGNFPDRFSARQFPNYSSELNVNALLLGDSALYLCASSLAPTGANTGELFFGEGSRLTVL.

This chain connects TRBV4-1 to TRBJ2-1; D is unresolved. This CDR3 comprises 15 residues. Germline CDR1 is MGHRA and CDR2 is YSYEKL. Trimming removed 5 bases at V and 4 bases at J, with 15 bases between. The CDR3 nucleotides are TGCGCCAGCAGCGATGTCAGAAAAAATTACAATGAGCAGTTCTTC. This sequence encodes CASSDVRKNYNEQFF.

J is TRBJ2-3 and V is TRBV7-3, with 16 bases matching TRBD2. CDR1 is SGHTA, CDR2 FQGTGA, per germline. This CDR3 contains 18 residues. V was clipped by 1 base and J by 5 bases; unmatched bases: 6. The CDR3 spells CASSLMGGTSGRGDTQYF. The CDR3 nucleotides read TGTGCCAGCAGCTTAATGGGTGGGACTAGCGGGAGGGGAGATACGCAGTATTTT.

This rearrangement joins TRBV12-5 to TRBJ1-1; weak D call: TRBD1 (5 bases). Germline CDR1 is LGHNT and CDR2 is FRNRAP. V was pared by 4 bases and J by 1 base, with 16 bases between. CDR3 length equals 16 residues. CDR3 sequence: CASGWRVGGRNTEAFF. DNA for the CDR3: TGTGCTAGTGGTTGGAGGGTTGGGGGGAGGAACACTGAAGCTTTCTTT. The full variable domain, in which reference TRBV12-5 and TRBJ1-1 provide the parts outside the CDR3, is DARVTQTPRHKVTEMGQEVTMRCQPILGHNTVFWYRQTMMQGLELLAYFRNRAPLDDSGMPKDRFSAEMPDATLATLKIQPSEPRDSAVYFCASGWRVGGRNTEAFFGQGTRLTVV.

J is TRBJ2-5 and V is TRBV2, with D possibly called TRBD1 or TRBD2 (7 bases each). CDR1 SNHLY and CDR2 FYNNEI come from the germline V gene. Trimming took off 6 bases at V and 8 bases at J, with 19 bases between the two ends. CDR3 size: 14 residues. In nucleotides, the CDR3 is TGTGCCAGCAGGGGTAGACAGGGAGGGAGAACCCAGTACTTC. Translating gives CASRGRQGGRTQYF.

This chain links TRBV29-1 with TRBJ1-1, with 9 bases that match TRBD1. The junction had 20 bases not matched to a gene; V was cut back by 4 bases and J by 11 bases. Germline lookup yields CDR1 SQVTM and CDR2 ANQGSEA. The CDR3 loop spans 16 amino acids. The CDR3 coding sequence is TGCAGCGTTGGCGCCGGGACAGGGAACTTCATAGATTCGGCTTTCTTT. This encodes CSVGAGTGNFIDSAFF.

The chain joins TRBV5-4 to TRBJ2-3, with 9 bases that match TRBD2. With 4 bases clipped from V and 2 bases from J, the junction kept 8 bases outside the gene matches. This CDR3 has 16 amino acids. Germline lookup yields CDR1 SGHNT and CDR2 YYREEE (reference sequence). CDR3 sequence reads: CASSPKRGANTDTQYF. The DNA of the CDR3 is TGTGCCAGCAGCCCAAAGCGGGGGGCTAACACAGATACGCAGTATTTT.

The chain combines TRBV7-2 with TRBJ2-1, with 11 bases matching TRBD2. The CDR3 has 19 residues. Germline loops: CDR1 SGHTA, CDR2 FQGNSA. V gave up 5 bases and J gave up 0 bases; unmatched junction bases: 12. The CDR3 nucleotides are TGTGCCAGCAGCCCGTCTAGCGGGGGGCCGAGGGGCTCCTACAATGAGCAGTTCTTC. It translates to CASSPSSGGPRGSYNEQFF.

The V call is TRBV7-6, the J call TRBJ1-3; 7 nucleotides match TRBD1. The CDR3 consists of 17 residues. V trimming: 2 bases; J trimming: 0 bases; junction bases outside the gene matches: 7. Germline loops: CDR1 SGHVS, CDR2 FNYEAQ. This chain's CDR3 is CASSLPGQPYSGNTIYF. CDR3 bases: TGTGCCAGCAGCTTACCGGGACAGCCTTACTCTGGAAACACCATATATTTT.

This chain connects TRBV5-1 to TRBJ2-2; D gene uncertain. Germline V gives CDR1 SGHRS, CDR2 YFSETQ. This CDR3 is 15 amino acids long. Trimming removed 0 bases at V and 7 bases at J, with 13 bases between. The CDR3 spells CASSLVGGVGGELFF. The CDR3 DNA follows: TGCGCCAGCAGCTTGGTCGGCGGAGTAGGCGGGGAGCTGTTTTTT.

This clone rates as medium-sized. The CDR3 DNA sequence: TGTGCCAGCAGTGAATACGAAGACAGGGTACTGGAAATTGAAGCTTTCTTT. Translating gives CASSEYEDRVLEIEAFF. The V call is TRBV25-1, the J call TRBJ1-1; the match to TRBD1 covers 7 bases. The CDR3 extends over 17 amino acids. The germline gives CDR1 MGHDK, CDR2 SYGVNS. The junction had 14 bases not matched to a gene; V was cut back by 0 bases and J by 7 bases.

In its sample, this clone was seen once. J is TRBJ1-1 and V is TRBV5-4; D not certain. V gave up 0 bases and J gave up 0 bases, with 9 bases separating them. Germline CDR1 is SGHNT and CDR2 is YYREEE (reference sequence). The CDR3 covers 15 residues. CDR3 loop: CASSLAFELNTEAFF. The DNA of the CDR3 is TGTGCCAGCAGCTTGGCCTTTGAGTTGAACACTGAAGCTTTCTTT.

V gene TRBV27 combines with J gene TRBJ2-7; D is possibly TRBD1 or TRBD2 (5 bases each). The CDR3 is made up of 9 amino acids. CDR1 is MNHEY, CDR2 SMNVEV, per germline (reference sequence). CDR3: CDSGGEQYF. CDR3 bases: TGTGACTCTGGGGGAGAGCAGTACTTC.

The chain joins TRBV5-1 to TRBJ2-3; D may be TRBD2 (7 bases). Germline values: CDR1 SGHRS, CDR2 YFSETQ. The V and J ends lost 2 bases and 0 bases respectively, with 16 bases between them. The CDR3 runs to 17 residues. CDR3 coding DNA: TGCGCCAGCAGCTTCCCTCGAGGGGGGGAGAGCACAGATACGCAGTATTTT. It specifies CASSFPRGGESTDTQYF.

The chain links TRBV2 to TRBJ2-2; 11 bases line up with TRBD1. The junction had 7 bases not matched to a gene; V was cut back by 5 bases and J by 5 bases. CDR1 and CDR2 from the germline V gene are SNHLY and FYNNEI. This CDR3 contains 16 residues. CDR3 nucleotide sequence: TGTGCCAGCAGTTCCCGGACAGGGGGCGCGACCGGGGAGCTGTTTTTT. Encoded protein: CASSSRTGGATGELFF.

This chain joins TRBV3-1 (or the pseudogene TRBV3-2) and TRBJ1-6; D remains unclear. V was trimmed by 2 bases and J by 8 bases, leaving 13 bases between them. The CDR3 runs 15 residues. CDR1 and CDR2 (germline): LGHDT, YNNKEL (reference sequence). The CDR3 loop is CASSQNPVFYSPLHF. The CDR3 DNA sequence: TGTGCCAGCAGCCAAAATCCTGTTTTTTATTCACCCCTCCACTTT.